This T cell receptor beta chain was recovered during a study of cytomegalovirus exposure and HLA in healthy donors. With respect to this clone: Its antigen is still unknown.

Regarding the study as a whole: Later analysis identified 16,951 TCR beta sequences associated with HLA alleles, using a false discovery rate threshold of 0.05.

PCR amplification relied on 60 Vbeta primers (plus 13 Jbeta primers). Produced via immunoSEQ multiplex PCR; TCRdb's table is partial and in-frame only. Among more than 100,000 clones listed, approximately 76% were seen once. This CDR3 region has 15 residues. The germline V and J ends were trimmed by 2 bases and 1 base, with 11 bases remaining between them. Looked up from germline, CDR1 is MNHNS and CDR2 is SASEGT. The chain uses TRBV6-1 and TRBJ1-1; D uncertain. The source is a man aged 55 to 70 in good health and CMV-seropositive. Sequencing was performed on PBMCs. The CDR3: CASSEFSAGNTEAFF. The CDR3 nucleotides are TGTGCCAGCAGTGAATTTTCGGCGGGGAACACTGAAGCTTTCTTT.